This T cell receptor (beta chain) was profiled in a study of blood T cells in healthy people across ages. Broader study findings: Per million T cells, TCR beta diversity dropped about linearly as age rose.

CDR3 length: 13 residues. Trimming left V 0 bases short and J 6 bases short, with 8 bases between. This clonotype was observed a few times. Its specificity is not known. With a J-beta primer mix and a sample-barcoded 5' primer, a second PCR ran about 7 to 12 cycles. TCRdb recomputed calls from the 5' RACE reads with MiXCR, one row per CDR3 protein. The sample includes around 1,800,000 distinct CDR3 sequences, about 39% of them seen just once. Sample: blood. The sequence derives from a human donor in good health. The chain uses TRBV12-3 or TRBV12-4 and TRBJ1-2; D is unresolved. Written as DNA, the CDR3 is TGTGCCAGCAGTTTAGCGTCCAGACATGGCTACACCTTC. Amino acids: CASSLASRHGYTF.